This T cell receptor beta chain emerged from a study of blood T cells in healthy people across ages. Whole-study results and caveats: Diversity was estimated from one million T cells, and these estimates were considered underestimates. Older age coincided with a roughly linear decline in TCR beta diversity per million T cells.

A word on this clonotype: Its antigen remains unknown.

Trimming removed 4 bases from V and 5 bases from J; junction bases left unmatched: 13. The CDR3 is 18 amino acids. Germline assignment: CDR1 MNHNY and CDR2 SVGAGI (reference sequence). A sample-barcoded 5' primer and a J-beta primer mix were used in a second PCR of about 7 to 12 cycles. Each cDNA molecule was tagged by a template-switch adaptor that had 12 random nucleotides. One entry per CDR3 protein results from TCRdb running MiXCR on the 5' RACE reads. Of 980,000 or so distinct CDR3 sequences in the sample, roughly 50% were seen once. The chain couples TRBV6-6 to TRBJ2-1; the match to TRBD2 covers 11 bases. The sequenced material came from blood. This receptor was taken from a man aged 25 to 40 in good health. Here the CDR3 DNA reads TGTGCCAGCAGTTCCGCGGGGATAGCGGGGGGGCCCCACAATGAGCAGTTCTTC. Translation gives CASSSAGIAGGPHNEQFF.